These 7 T cell receptor beta chains share one sample of origin, sequenced in a study of T-cell memory formation after mild COVID-19. Via MiXCR, TCRdb re-called the 5' RACE reads, giving one row per CDR3 protein. This table has 360,000 or so distinct CDR3 sequences, under 30% appearing once. The sequencing input was PBMCs or a T cell subset sorted from them (not recorded which). All receptors derive from an adult woman who had mild COVID-19 (a few samples of this study predate the infection). Cell type and time point are not known.

The chain has TRBV9 and TRBJ2-2; TRBD1 or TRBD2 may be the D gene (6 bases each). V lost 3 bases, J lost 1 base, and 22 bases lay in between. CDR3 length equals 19 residues. The V gene's germline CDR1 is SGDLS and CDR2 YYNGEE. The CDR3 is CASSEGGQNSFKNTGELFF. The DNA of the CDR3 is TGTGCCAGCAGCGAGGGAGGACAGAATTCCTTCAAGAACACCGGGGAGCTGTTTTTT. Together with reference TRBV9 and TRBJ2-2, the CDR3 gives the full variable domain: DSGVTQTPKHLITATGQRVTLRCSPRSGDLSVYWYQQSLDQGLQFLIQYYNGEERAKGNILERFSAQQFPDLHSELNLSSLELGDSALYFCASSEGGQNSFKNTGELFFGEGSRLTVL.

The chain couples TRBV29-1 to TRBJ1-1; weak D call: TRBD1 (6 bases). The V end was cut by 7 bases, the J end by 3 bases, with 15 bases between. Germline V gene data show CDR1 as SQVTM and CDR2 as ANQGSEA. The CDR3 spans 13 residues. CDR3 in DNA: TGCAGCGCCCGGGACACCGAAGACACTGAAGCTTTCTTT. Encoded protein: CSARDTEDTEAFF.

This clonotype occurred many times. V usage is TRBV5-1 and J usage is TRBJ2-4; no firm D call. V was pared by 0 bases and J by 1 base, with 5 bases between. Germline assignment: CDR1 SGHRS and CDR2 YFSETQ. The CDR3 length is 14 residues. The CDR3: CASSLAEAKNIQYF. The CDR3 DNA follows: TGCGCCAGCAGCTTGGCCGAGGCCAAAAACATTCAGTACTTC.

This clonotype was seen only a few times. V is TRBV3-1 and J is TRBJ2-7; the match to TRBD2 covers 7 bases. The junction had 10 bases not matched to a gene; V was cut back by 8 bases and J by 6 bases. Per the germline V gene, CDR1 is LGHDT and CDR2 is YNNKEL (reference sequence). There are 13 residues in the CDR3. The CDR3 DNA is TGTGCCAGCGAAGGGAGGGGCAGGACCGAGCAGTACTTC. It codes for CASEGRGRTEQYF.

This clonotype has a handful of counts. The chain combines TRBV5-6 with TRBJ1-1; the D is unclear. Germline V gene data show CDR1 as SGHDT and CDR2 as YYEEEE. This CDR3 comprises 11 residues. Deletions cut 5 bases from V and 2 bases from J, with 4 bases between. The CDR3 region is CASRSNTEAFF. CDR3 coding DNA: TGTGCCAGCAGATCTAACACTGAAGCTTTCTTT.

The chain couples TRBV24-1 to TRBJ2-5; D is undetermined. In germline, CDR1 is KGHDR, CDR2 SFDVKD. There are 13 residues in the CDR3. V shed 7 bases and J shed 5 bases, with 13 bases lying between them. The CDR3 DNA is TGTGCCACCAGGACCGGGCAAAGGGAGACCCAGTACTTC. This codes for CATRTGQRETQYF.

This clonotype was counted only a few times. The chain recombines TRBV6-2 or TRBV6-3 with TRBJ2-7, with TRBD1 identical over 12 bases. The CDR3 consists of 17 residues. Germline values: CDR1 MNHEY, CDR2 SVGEGT. V was pared by 2 bases and J by 3 bases, with 8 bases of the junction left unmatched. CDR3 in amino acids: CASSYPRRDRGLYEQYF. CDR3 in DNA: TGTGCCAGCAGTTACCCTCGTAGGGACAGGGGGCTCTACGAGCAGTACTTC.